This T cell receptor (beta chain) emerged from a study of shared clonotypes between healthy human individuals. In the authors' methods: In the immunoSEQ data, sequences were junction-only and lacked quality scores, so filtering differed. The protocol was immunoSEQ multiplex PCR, while the TCRdb copy is restricted to in-frame clones and leaves out a portion. V and J calls plus clone size are reproduced from that table; the DNA served to infer D and trimming. The table has over 750,000 clones, about 96% seen once. The V and J ends lost 7 bases and 0 bases, in that order; junction bases with no gene match: 7. The CDR3 has 14 residues. In germline, CDR1 is SQVTM, CDR2 ANQGSEA. Study-level findings and limits: Measured sharing among donors was expected to vary with sequencing depth.

To note about this clone: Its target is not known.

Positive CCR7 selection of CD45RO-negative cells yielded the naive CD8 cells, and terminally differentiated effector memory CD45RA+ cells were excluded. The TCR originated in a man in his thirties or forties in good health. The gene calls are TRBV29-1 and TRBJ2-7, with 9 bases lining up with TRBD1. Sequencing input: naive CD8+ T cells sorted from blood. CDR3: CSAFGTGNSYEQYF. Written as DNA, the CDR3 is TGCAGCGCCTTCGGGACAGGGAACTCCTACGAGCAGTACTTC.